This T cell receptor beta chain was profiled in a study of T cell changes during pregnancy in multiple sclerosis. Method: immunoSEQ multiplex PCR; TCRdb's copy keeps in-frame clones and lacks some. The sample carries 79,000 or so clones, more than 85% recorded once. The sequences come from peripheral blood, collected before pregnancy. The clonotype originates from a female donor with multiple sclerosis, enrolled in a pregnancy study.

The CDR3 loop reads CASSQDVAGNTEAFF. Here the CDR3 DNA reads TGTGCCAGCAGCCAAGATGTGGCAGGCAACACTGAAGCTTTCTTT. This chain links TRBV4-2 with TRBJ1-1; no definite D call. Per germline, CDR1 LGHNA and CDR2 YNFKEQ. CDR3 length: 15 residues. Trimming stripped 0 bases from V and 2 bases from J, with 10 bases between.